This T cell receptor (beta chain) was obtained from a study of blood T cell repertoires in COVID-19. As handled by the study authors: Reference gene primer amplification gave nucleated cell count estimates. Only in-frame clones appear in the TCRdb table, and some are missing; sequencing was by immunoSEQ multiplex PCR. V, J and clone size were drawn from that table, and D and trimming were deduced from the DNA. The data hold roughly 430,000 clones, with roughly 87% observed a single time. This study enrolled people aged roughly 18 to 90 from 24 US geographic areas. Clinical history as reported by participants underpinned cohort assignment. The clonotype comes from a middle-aged woman with acute COVID-19. Sequencing input: PBMCs or T cells enriched from blood (not recorded which).

CDR3 coding DNA: TGCGCCAGCAGCTCAGGGGCAGGCACCTACGAGCAGTACTTC. Protein sequence: CASSSGAGTYEQYF. V and J are TRBV10-2 and TRBJ2-7, with D possibly TRBD1 on 6 matching bases. Germline CDR1 reads WSHSY; CDR2 reads SAAADI. The CDR3 spans 14 residues. The V end was cut by 6 bases, the J end by 2 bases, with 14 bases between.